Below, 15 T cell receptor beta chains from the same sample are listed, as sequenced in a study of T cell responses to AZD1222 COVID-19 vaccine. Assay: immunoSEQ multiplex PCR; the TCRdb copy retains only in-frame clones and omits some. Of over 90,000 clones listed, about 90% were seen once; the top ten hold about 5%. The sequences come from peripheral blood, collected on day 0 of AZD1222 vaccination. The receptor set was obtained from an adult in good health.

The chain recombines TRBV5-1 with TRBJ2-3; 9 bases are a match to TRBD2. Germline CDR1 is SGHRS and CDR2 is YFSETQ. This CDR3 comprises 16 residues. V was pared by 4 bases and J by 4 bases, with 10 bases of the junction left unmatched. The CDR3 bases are TGCGCCAGCAGCCTCGAAGCGGGGGGCCGCGCAGATACGCAGTATTTT. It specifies CASSLEAGGRADTQYF.

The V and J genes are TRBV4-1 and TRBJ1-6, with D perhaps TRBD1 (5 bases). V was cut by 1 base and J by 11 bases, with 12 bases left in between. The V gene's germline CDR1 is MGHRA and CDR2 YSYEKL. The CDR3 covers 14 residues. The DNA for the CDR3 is TGCGCCAGCAGCCAAGTAGGCAGGGTGGCACCCCTCCACTTT. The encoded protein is CASSQVGRVAPLHF.

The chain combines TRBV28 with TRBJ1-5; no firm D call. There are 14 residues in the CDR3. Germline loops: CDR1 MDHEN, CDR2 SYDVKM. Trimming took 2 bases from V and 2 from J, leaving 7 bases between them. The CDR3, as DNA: TGTGCCAGCAGTTTAACAACACGCAATCAGCCCCAGCATTTT. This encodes CASSLTTRNQPQHF.

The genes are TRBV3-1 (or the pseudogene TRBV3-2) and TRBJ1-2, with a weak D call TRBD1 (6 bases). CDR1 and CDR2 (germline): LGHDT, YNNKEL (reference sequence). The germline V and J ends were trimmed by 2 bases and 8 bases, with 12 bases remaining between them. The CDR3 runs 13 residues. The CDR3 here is CASSQNRASGYTF. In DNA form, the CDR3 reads TGTGCCAGCAGCCAAAACAGGGCCTCGGGCTACACCTTC.

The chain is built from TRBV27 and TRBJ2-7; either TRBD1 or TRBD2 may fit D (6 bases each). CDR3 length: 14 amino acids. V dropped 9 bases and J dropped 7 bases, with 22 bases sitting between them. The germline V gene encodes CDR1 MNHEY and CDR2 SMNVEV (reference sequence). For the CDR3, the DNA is TGTGCCAGAGAGAAGTCAGGGGAGGTGGGAGAGCAGTACTTC. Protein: CAREKSGEVGEQYF.

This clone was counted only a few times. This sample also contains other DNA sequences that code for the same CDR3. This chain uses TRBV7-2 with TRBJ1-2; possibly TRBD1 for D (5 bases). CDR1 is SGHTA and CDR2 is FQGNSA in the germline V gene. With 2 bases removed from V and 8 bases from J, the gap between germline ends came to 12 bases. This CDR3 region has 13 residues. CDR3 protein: CASSLNPGEGYTF. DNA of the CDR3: TGTGCCAGCAGCTTAAACCCGGGGGAGGGCTACACCTTC.

CDR3 sequence (DNA): TGTGCCACCAGTGATTTGGTGGGACCGAGCTCCTATAATTCACCCCTCCACTTT. This translates into CATSDLVGPSSYNSPLHF. The chain combines TRBV24-1 with TRBJ1-6; tentatively, D is TRBD1 (5 bases). Between the trimmed V and J ends, which lost 0 bases and 0 bases, there was a span of 11 bases. CDR1 is KGHDR, CDR2 SFDVKD, per germline. The CDR3 extends over 18 amino acids.

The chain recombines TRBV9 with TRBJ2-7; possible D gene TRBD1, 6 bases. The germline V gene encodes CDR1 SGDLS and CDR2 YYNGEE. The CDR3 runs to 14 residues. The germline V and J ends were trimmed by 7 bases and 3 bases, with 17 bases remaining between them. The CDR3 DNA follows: TGTGCCAGCGTCCCGGGACAACCAAACTACGAGCAGTACTTC. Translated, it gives CASVPGQPNYEQYF.

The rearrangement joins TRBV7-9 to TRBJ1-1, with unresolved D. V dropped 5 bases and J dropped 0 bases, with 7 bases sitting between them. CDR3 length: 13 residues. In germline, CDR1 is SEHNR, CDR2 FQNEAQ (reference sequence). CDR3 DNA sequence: TGTGCCAGCAGCAGACCGATGAACACTGAAGCTTTCTTT. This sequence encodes CASSRPMNTEAFF.

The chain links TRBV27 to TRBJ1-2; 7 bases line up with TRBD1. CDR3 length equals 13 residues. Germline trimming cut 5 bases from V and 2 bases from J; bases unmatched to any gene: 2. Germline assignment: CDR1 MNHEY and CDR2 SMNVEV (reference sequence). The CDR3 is CASSPDRNYGYTF. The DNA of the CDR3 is TGTGCCAGCAGTCCGGACAGGAACTATGGCTACACCTTC.

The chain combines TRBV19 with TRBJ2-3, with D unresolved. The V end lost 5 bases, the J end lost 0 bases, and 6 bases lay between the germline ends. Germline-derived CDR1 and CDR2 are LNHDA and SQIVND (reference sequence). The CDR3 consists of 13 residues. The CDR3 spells CASSGLSTDTQYF. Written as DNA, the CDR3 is TGTGCCAGTAGTGGCCTGAGCACAGATACGCAGTATTTT. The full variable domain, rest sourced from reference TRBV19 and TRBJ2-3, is DGGITQSPKYLFRKEGQNVTLSCEQNLNHDAMYWYRQDPGQGLRLIYYSQIVNDFQKGDIAEGYSVSREKKESFPLTVTSAQKNPTAFYLCASSGLSTDTQYFGPGTRLTVL.

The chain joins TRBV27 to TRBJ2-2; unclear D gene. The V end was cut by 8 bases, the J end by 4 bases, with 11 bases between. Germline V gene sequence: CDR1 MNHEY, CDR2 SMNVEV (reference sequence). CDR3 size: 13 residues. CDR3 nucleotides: TGTGCCAGCTCGGAATACGGCACCGGGGAGCTGTTTTTT. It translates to CASSEYGTGELFF.

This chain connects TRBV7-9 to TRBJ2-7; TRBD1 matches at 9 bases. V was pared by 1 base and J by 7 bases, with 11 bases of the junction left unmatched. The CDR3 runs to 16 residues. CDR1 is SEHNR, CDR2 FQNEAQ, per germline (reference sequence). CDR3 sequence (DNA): TGTGCCAGCAGCTTAGTTGGTTGGGACAGGGCTACGGAGCAGTACTTC. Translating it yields CASSLVGWDRATEQYF.

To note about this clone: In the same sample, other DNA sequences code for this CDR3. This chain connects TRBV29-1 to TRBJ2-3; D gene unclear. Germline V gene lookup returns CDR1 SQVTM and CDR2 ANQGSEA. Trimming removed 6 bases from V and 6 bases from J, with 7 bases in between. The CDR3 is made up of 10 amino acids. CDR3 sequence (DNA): TGCAGCGTAGTTGGGGATACGCAGTATTTT. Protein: CSVVGDTQYF.

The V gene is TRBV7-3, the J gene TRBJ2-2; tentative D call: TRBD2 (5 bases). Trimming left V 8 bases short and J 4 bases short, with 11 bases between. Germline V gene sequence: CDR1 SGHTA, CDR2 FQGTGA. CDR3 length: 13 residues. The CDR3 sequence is CASGRRPTGELFF. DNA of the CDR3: TGTGCCAGCGGTAGGAGGCCCACCGGGGAGCTGTTTTTT.